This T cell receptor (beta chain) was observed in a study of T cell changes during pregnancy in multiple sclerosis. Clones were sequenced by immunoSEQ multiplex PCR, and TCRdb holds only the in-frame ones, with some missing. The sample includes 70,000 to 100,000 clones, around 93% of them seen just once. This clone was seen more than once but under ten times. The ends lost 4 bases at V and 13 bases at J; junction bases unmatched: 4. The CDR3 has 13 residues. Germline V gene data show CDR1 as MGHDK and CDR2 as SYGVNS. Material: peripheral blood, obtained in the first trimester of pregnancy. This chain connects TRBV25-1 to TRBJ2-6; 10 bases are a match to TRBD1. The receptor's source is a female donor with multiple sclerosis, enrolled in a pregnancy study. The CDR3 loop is CASSVPGQGVLTF. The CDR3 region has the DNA TGTGCCAGCAGTGTACCGGGACAGGGGGTCCTGACTTTC.